These 31 T cell receptor beta chains share one sample of origin, sequenced in a study of blood T cell repertoires in COVID-19. TCRdb's table, derived via immunoSEQ multiplex PCR, lists solely in-frame clones and lacks some. This table has around 300,000 clones, roughly 85% appearing once. Sequenced material: peripheral blood. These receptor sequences come from a human donor in a cohort sampled during active COVID-19.

V gene TRBV6-5 combines with J gene TRBJ2-3; TRBD2 matches at 7 bases. The length of the CDR3 is 16 residues. Trimming at V came to 4 bases and at J to 0 bases, leaving 7 bases not matched to a gene. CDR1 and CDR2 from the germline V gene are MNHEY and SVGAGI. In nucleotides, the CDR3 is TGTGCCAGCAGTTTAAGGAGCGGGATTAGCACAGATACGCAGTATTTT. Its protein is CASSLRSGISTDTQYF.

To note about this clone: Other DNA variants within this sample encode the same CDR3. The chain is built from TRBV6-5 and TRBJ1-6; possibly TRBD1 for D (6 bases). Germline V gene lookup returns CDR1 MNHEY and CDR2 SVGAGI. This CDR3 spans 13 amino acids. V lost 6 bases and J 7 bases, leaving 10 bases between the germline ends. The CDR3 coding sequence is TGTGCCAGCAGCGGACAGCTAAATTCACCCCTCCACTTT. As protein: CASSGQLNSPLHF.

The V and J genes are TRBV19 and TRBJ2-7, with D possibly TRBD2 on 5 matching bases. Trimming cost V 5 bases and J 2 bases, with 16 bases left between them. CDR3 length: 15 amino acids. Germline values: CDR1 LNHDA, CDR2 SQIVND (reference sequence). As DNA, the CDR3 is TGTGCCAGTAGTCCTCCGGCGGGCTCCCCCTACGAGCAGTACTTC. It yields the protein CASSPPAGSPYEQYF.

The chain joins TRBV5-4 to TRBJ1-1; D perhaps matches TRBD1 (6 bases). Per germline, CDR1 SGHNT and CDR2 YYREEE (reference sequence). The V end was cut by 0 bases, the J end by 0 bases, with 9 bases between. The CDR3 is made up of 15 amino acids. The CDR3 nucleotides read TGTGCCAGCAGCTTGGCACAGGGTATGAACACTGAAGCTTTCTTT. Its protein is CASSLAQGMNTEAFF. Variable domain in full (rest from reference TRBV5-4 and TRBJ1-1): ETGVTQSPTHLIKTRGQQVTLRCSSQSGHNTVSWYQQALGQGPQFIFQYYREEENGRGNFPPRFSGLQFPNYSSELNVNALELDDSALYLCASSLAQGMNTEAFFGQGTRLTVV.

This clone was recorded a few times. The chain carries TRBV5-1 and TRBJ2-4, with a tentative D call TRBD2 (6 bases). CDR3 length: 16 amino acids. The germline V gene encodes CDR1 SGHRS and CDR2 YFSETQ. V dropped 6 bases and J dropped 3 bases, with 19 bases sitting between them. CDR3 coding DNA: TGCGCCAGCAACCCCGGGAGAGGGGAAGTCAAAAACATTCAGTACTTC. It translates to CASNPGRGEVKNIQYF.

This chain connects TRBV24-1 to TRBJ2-2; D uncertain. Germline CDR1 is KGHDR and CDR2 is SFDVKD. The germline V and J ends were trimmed by 8 bases and 3 bases, with 12 bases remaining between them. The CDR3 is made up of 14 amino acids. CDR3 DNA: TGTGCCACCACTCAAACAGCTGACACCGGGGAGCTGTTTTTT. This gives the protein CATTQTADTGELFF.

The genes are TRBV5-4 and TRBJ1-4; 8 bases map to TRBD1. The V and J ends lost 4 bases and 5 bases, in that order; junction bases with no gene match: 7. Germline V gene sequence: CDR1 SGHNT, CDR2 YYREEE (reference sequence). The CDR3 is made up of 15 amino acids. Here the CDR3 reads CASSRRTGLNEKLFF. In nucleotides, the CDR3 is TGTGCCAGCAGCCGCCGGACAGGGCTAAATGAAAAACTGTTTTTT.

The CDR3 sequence: CATTTGYYNSPLHF. In DNA, the CDR3 is TGTGCCACCACTACAGGCTACTATAATTCACCCCTCCACTTT. The V call is TRBV2, the J call TRBJ1-6, with D perhaps matching TRBD1 (5 bases). V lost 10 bases, J lost 3 bases, and 13 bases lay in between. Germline-derived CDR1 and CDR2 are SNHLY and FYNNEI. This CDR3 spans 14 amino acids.

There are a few counts of this clone. J is TRBJ1-2 and V is TRBV12-5; 7 bases map to TRBD1. The CDR3 totals 13 residues. V was pared by 4 bases and J by 4 bases, with 3 bases of the junction left unmatched. Germline lookup yields CDR1 LGHNT and CDR2 FRNRAP. CDR3 in DNA: TGTGCTAGTGGTTCACGACAGGGCTATGGCTACACCTTC. This translates into CASGSRQGYGYTF.

This clone occurred a few times. The chain combines TRBV2 with TRBJ1-2; D might be TRBD1 (5 bases). Germline V gives CDR1 SNHLY, CDR2 FYNNEI. V shed 6 bases and J shed 6 bases, with 14 bases lying between them. The CDR3 spans 13 residues. CDR3 loop: CASRVSGMDGYTF. The CDR3 DNA is TGTGCCAGCAGGGTCTCAGGGATGGATGGCTACACCTTC. The full variable domain, its missing parts supplied by reference TRBV2 and TRBJ1-2, is EPEVTQTPSHQVTQMGQEVILRCVPISNHLYFYWYRQILGQKVEFLVSFYNNEISEKSEIFDDQFSVERPDGSNFTLKIRSTKLEDSAMYFCASRVSGMDGYTFGSGTRLTVV.

The chain has TRBV6-5 and TRBJ2-7; D may be TRBD2 (7 bases). V gave up 8 bases and J gave up 7 bases, with 21 bases separating them. This CDR3 spans 14 amino acids. CDR1 and CDR2 (germline): MNHEY, SVGAGI. The CDR3 reads CASSEGGRLREQYF. CDR3 bases: TGTGCCAGCTCCGAGGGGGGGAGACTACGGGAGCAGTACTTC.

The chain is built from TRBV6-6 and TRBJ2-3, with 9 bases fitting TRBD1. The trim removed 5 bases at V and 2 bases at J, leaving 11 bases unmatched. CDR3 size: 17 residues. Germline V gene data show CDR1 as MNHNY and CDR2 as SVGAGI (reference sequence). CDR3 coding DNA: TGTGCCAGCAGTCGCAGTCCGGGACAGGGACCCACAGATACGCAGTATTTT. It encodes CASSRSPGQGPTDTQYF.

The V gene is TRBV4-1, the J gene TRBJ1-2; a possible D gene is TRBD1 (6 bases). V lost 5 bases and J 2 bases, leaving 15 bases between the germline ends. Germline CDR1 is MGHRA and CDR2 is YSYEKL. The CDR3 is made up of 15 amino acids. The CDR3 loop is CASSYPGQANYGYTF. Written as DNA, the CDR3 is TGCGCCAGCAGCTACCCGGGACAAGCGAACTATGGCTACACCTTC.

CDR3 DNA sequence: TGTGCCAGCAGATCAAGACAGCCTGAAGCTTTCTTT. Protein sequence: CASRSRQPEAFF. The chain recombines TRBV7-9 with TRBJ1-1; a weak D match, TRBD1 (5 bases). CDR1 and CDR2 from the germline V gene are SEHNR and FQNEAQ (reference sequence). The CDR3 extends over 12 amino acids. V gave up 6 bases and J gave up 6 bases, with 11 bases separating them.

The V and J genes are TRBV6-5 and TRBJ1-3; D is possibly TRBD1 (5 bases). The CDR3 has 15 amino acids. CDR1 and CDR2 (germline): MNHEY, SVGAGI. Trimming removed 6 bases from V and 3 bases from J, with 15 bases in between. For the CDR3, the DNA is TGTGCCAGCAGACGTGAAGGGGCATTTGGAAACACCATATATTTT. The encoded protein is CASRREGAFGNTIYF.

The CDR3 sequence is CASSLSGAPGQPQHF. The CDR3 bases are TGTGCCAGCAGCTTAAGTGGGGCGCCAGGTCAGCCCCAGCATTTT. V usage is TRBV7-9 and J usage is TRBJ1-5; D perhaps matches TRBD1 (5 bases). V was pared by 2 bases and J by 6 bases, with 14 bases between. From germline, CDR1 is SEHNR and CDR2 FQNEAQ (reference sequence). This CDR3 spans 15 amino acids.

The genes are TRBV10-2 and TRBJ1-1, with TRBD1 matching over 9 bases. The CDR3 covers 16 residues. In germline, CDR1 is WSHSY, CDR2 SAAADI. Trimming took 4 bases from V and 5 from J; bases not matched to a gene: 11. The CDR3 spells CASSAQGATGVTEAFF. The CDR3 bases are TGCGCCAGCAGTGCACAGGGGGCGACGGGGGTAACTGAAGCTTTCTTT.

The count of this clone is one. The genes are TRBV6-4 and TRBJ2-1, with D perhaps matching TRBD2 (5 bases). CDR3 length: 15 amino acids. Trimming removed 3 bases at V and 9 bases at J, with 18 bases between. Germline V gene data show CDR1 as MRHNA and CDR2 as SNTAGT. The CDR3 is CASSDRLARVSEQFF. The DNA of the CDR3 is TGTGCCAGCAGTGATCGGCTAGCCCGAGTAAGTGAGCAGTTCTTC.

A word on this clone: In the same sample, other DNA sequences code for this CDR3. This CDR3 reads CASSYDRGNQPQHF. The CDR3 DNA is TGTGCCAGCAGTTACGATAGAGGGAATCAGCCCCAGCATTTT. The V and J genes are TRBV6-5 and TRBJ1-5, with D hard to call. Germline CDR1 and CDR2: MNHEY and SVGAGI. The CDR3 length is 14 residues. With 2 bases removed from V and 4 bases from J, the gap between germline ends came to 9 bases.

With regard to this clone: This sample includes further DNA sequences coding for the same CDR3. The chain combines TRBV3-1 (or the pseudogene TRBV3-2) with TRBJ2-7, with TRBD2 matching 8 bases. J lost 2 bases, V lost 1 base, and 1 base had no gene match. CDR1 LGHDT and CDR2 YNNKEL come from the germline V gene (reference sequence). The length of the CDR3 is 14 residues. CDR3 protein: CASSQGRGAYEQYF. The CDR3 region has the DNA TGTGCCAGCAGCCAAGGGCGGGGGGCCTACGAGCAGTACTTC.

This chain connects TRBV9 to TRBJ1-1; perhaps TRBD1 as D (6 bases). The V end lost 4 bases, the J end lost 4 bases, and 17 bases lay between the germline ends. Germline CDR1 and CDR2: SGDLS and YYNGEE. The CDR3 totals 15 residues. This CDR3 is CASSPQPGQTTEAFF. The CDR3 nucleotides read TGTGCCAGCAGCCCCCAACCTGGACAGACCACTGAAGCTTTCTTT.

This chain uses TRBV5-1 with TRBJ1-5; no definite D call. V lost 0 bases to trimming and J lost 2 bases, with 9 bases between them. CDR1 is SGHRS, CDR2 YFSETQ, per germline. The CDR3 is made up of 15 amino acids. The DNA of the CDR3 is TGCGCCAGCAGCTTGGGCGGTAGCGGCAATCAGCCCCAGCATTTT. Its protein is CASSLGGSGNQPQHF.

The chain is built from TRBV12-3 or TRBV12-4 and TRBJ1-2; D is possibly TRBD1 (5 bases). V lost 3 bases and J 7 bases, leaving 12 bases between the germline ends. The CDR3 covers 13 residues. CDR3 bases: TGTGCCAGCAGTTTCAGGGTTCTAGGTGGCTACACCTTC. Translation gives CASSFRVLGGYTF.

V usage is TRBV19 and J usage is TRBJ1-5, with TRBD1 as a possible D gene (6 bases). The V end was cut by 6 bases, the J end by 2 bases, with 14 bases between. This CDR3 has 15 amino acids. The germline gives CDR1 LNHDA, CDR2 SQIVND (reference sequence). The chain's CDR3 is CASRGAVGGNQPQHF. The CDR3, as DNA: TGTGCCAGTAGGGGGGCGGTTGGGGGCAATCAGCCCCAGCATTTT.

This rearrangement joins TRBV5-4 to TRBJ1-6, with TRBD1 as a possible D gene (6 bases). From germline, CDR1 is SGHNT and CDR2 YYREEE (reference sequence). The CDR3 runs to 17 residues. The ends were cut back, 3 bases at V and 1 base at J, with 14 bases in the middle. The CDR3 DNA reads TGTGCCAGCAGCTCCGGAAACGACAGGTCCTATAATTCACCCCTCCACTTT. The encoded protein is CASSSGNDRSYNSPLHF.

The chain carries TRBV14 and TRBJ1-1; D not resolved. Per germline, CDR1 SGHDN and CDR2 FVKESK. The germline V and J ends were trimmed by 3 bases and 0 bases, with 5 bases remaining between them. The CDR3 extends over 13 amino acids. Here the CDR3 DNA reads TGTGCCAGCAGCCACAGTTTGAACACTGAAGCTTTCTTT. It yields the protein CASSHSLNTEAFF.

This chain uses TRBV9 with TRBJ1-6; 9 positions agree with TRBD1. Germline V gene sequence: CDR1 SGDLS, CDR2 YYNGEE. This CDR3 region has 13 residues. The junction had 1 base not matched to a gene; V was cut back by 3 bases and J by 9 bases. CDR3 region: CASSETGGSPLHF. The CDR3 bases are TGTGCCAGCAGCGAGACAGGGGGTTCACCCCTCCACTTT.

The chain joins TRBV27 to TRBJ1-1; possibly TRBD1 for D (5 bases). Trimming left V 6 bases short and J 3 bases short, with 11 bases between. The CDR3 is 13 amino acids. The germline V gene encodes CDR1 MNHEY and CDR2 SMNVEV (reference sequence). The CDR3 DNA reads TGTGCCAGCAGGGGGAGGGGTTACACTGAAGCTTTCTTT. Its protein is CASRGRGYTEAFF.

V gene TRBV5-5 combines with J gene TRBJ2-2; unclear D gene. This CDR3 region has 15 residues. Germline lookup yields CDR1 SGHKS and CDR2 YYEKEE (reference sequence). Trimming pared 4 bases from V and 2 bases from J, leaving 12 bases between. The DNA for the CDR3 is TGTGCCAGCAGCGACATCCCAGCAAACACCGGGGAGCTGTTTTTT. It is translated as CASSDIPANTGELFF.

The rearrangement joins TRBV5-1 to TRBJ2-1; D not resolved. There are 13 residues in the CDR3. Germline loops: CDR1 SGHRS, CDR2 YFSETQ. V lost 1 base, J lost 8 bases, and 10 bases lay in between. CDR3 DNA: TGCGCCAGCAGCTTGTGGGCGTTGGATGAGCAGTTCTTC. Protein product: CASSLWALDEQFF.

This clone was seen a few times. V gene TRBV30 combines with J gene TRBJ2-7; weak D call: TRBD2 (6 bases). Germline V gives CDR1 GTSNPN, CDR2 SVGIG (reference sequence). The V and J ends lost 8 bases and 2 bases respectively, with 22 bases between them. The CDR3 has 15 amino acids. The CDR3 bases are TGTGCCGAGACTCGTCGGCGGGGAGAAACCTACGAGCAGTACTTC. This gives the protein CAETRRRGETYEQYF. Full variable domain (outside the CDR3, taken from reference TRBV30 and TRBJ2-7): SQTIHQWPATLVQPVGSPLSLECTVEGTSNPNLYWYRQAAGRGLQLLFYSVGIGQISSEVPQNLSASRPQDRQFILSSKKLLLSDSGFYLCAETRRRGETYEQYFGPGTRLTVT.